The T cell receptor beta chain described here comes from a study of shared clonotypes between healthy human individuals. Naivety among CD8 cells was defined by CD45RO negativity and positive CCR7 selection, thereby excluding terminally differentiated effector memory CD45RA+ cells. Per germline, CDR1 SGHNT and CDR2 YYREEE (reference sequence). The CDR3 length is 15 residues. Trimming stripped 2 bases from V and 0 bases from J, with 8 bases between. Sequencing used immunoSEQ multiplex PCR; TCRdb keeps in-frame clones, though not all of them. In the table there are hundreds of thousands of clones, roughly 98% of which are singletons.

The chain links TRBV5-4 to TRBJ2-2; maybe TRBD1 (6 bases). Source material: naive CD8+ T cells sorted from blood. The sequence came from a man younger than 40 in good health. The CDR3 region is CASSFGQTNTGELFF. The DNA of the CDR3 is TGTGCCAGCAGCTTTGGACAGACGAACACCGGGGAGCTGTTTTTT.